The subject of this entry is one TCR beta chain. Its antigen is currently unknown. A clone one base away is much larger, so this may be a read error. The CDR3 regions of TCR beta were amplified from RNA transcripts. First-round RT-PCR with HTBI primers amplified the TCR CDR3 region. TCRdb re-called the multiplex PCR reads with MiXCR, one entry per CDR3 protein. The sample gives roughly 500,000 distinct CDR3 sequences, less than 25% of which show up once; about 11% is in the top ten. With duration under 3 months, ophthalmopathy was active: Clinical Activity Score at least 3, NOSPECS at least 4. Orbital computed tomography and thyroid ultrasound, together with serum TRAb and thyroxine and clinical symptoms, were used for diagnoses. CDR1 and CDR2 (germline): MDHEN, SYDVKM. CDR3 size: 14 residues. The data are from a study of T cells in Graves' hyperthyroidism and ophthalmopathy. The study, taken as a whole, reports: Patients with ophthalmopathy were separated from those with stable hyperthyroidism by a 13 V-J model. Among clonotypes expanded in thyroid above 0.001, most were also found in blood.

Sample: blood. The chain is built from TRBV28 and TRBJ1-2; D not resolved. The receptor's source is a woman aged 25 to 39 with Graves' ophthalmopathy. CDR3 sequence reads: CASSLREGGGGYIF. The CDR3 DNA is TGTGCCAGCAGTTTACGCGAGGGCGGAGGTGGCTACATCTTC.